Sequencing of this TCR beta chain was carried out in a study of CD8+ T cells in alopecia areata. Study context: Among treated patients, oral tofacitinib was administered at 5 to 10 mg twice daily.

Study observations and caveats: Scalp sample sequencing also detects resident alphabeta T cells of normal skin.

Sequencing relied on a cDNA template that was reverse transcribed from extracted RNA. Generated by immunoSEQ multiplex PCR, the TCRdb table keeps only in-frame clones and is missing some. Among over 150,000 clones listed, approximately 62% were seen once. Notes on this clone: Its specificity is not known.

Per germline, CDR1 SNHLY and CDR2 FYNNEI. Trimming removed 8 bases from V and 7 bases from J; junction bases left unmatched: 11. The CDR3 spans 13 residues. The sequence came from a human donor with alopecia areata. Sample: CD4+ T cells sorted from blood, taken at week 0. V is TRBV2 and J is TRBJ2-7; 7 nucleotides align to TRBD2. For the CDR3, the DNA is TGTGCCAGCCTCAACATTCTGGGAGGGGAGCAGTACTTC. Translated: CASLNILGGEQYF.